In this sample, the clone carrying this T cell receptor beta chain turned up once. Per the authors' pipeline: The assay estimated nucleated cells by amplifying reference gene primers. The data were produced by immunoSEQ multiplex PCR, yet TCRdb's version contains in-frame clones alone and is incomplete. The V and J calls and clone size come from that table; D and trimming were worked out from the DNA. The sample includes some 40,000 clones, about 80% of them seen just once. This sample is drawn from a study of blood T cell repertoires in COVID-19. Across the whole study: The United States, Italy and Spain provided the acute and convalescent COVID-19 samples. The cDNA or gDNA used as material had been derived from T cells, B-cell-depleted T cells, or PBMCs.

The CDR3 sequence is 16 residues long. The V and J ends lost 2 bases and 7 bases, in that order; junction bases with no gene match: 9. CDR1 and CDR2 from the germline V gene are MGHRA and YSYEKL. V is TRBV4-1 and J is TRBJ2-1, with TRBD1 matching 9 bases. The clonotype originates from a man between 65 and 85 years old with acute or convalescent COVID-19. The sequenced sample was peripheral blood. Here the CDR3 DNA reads TGCGCCAGCAGCCAACTTCTGGGACAGGGAGGGAATGAGCAGTTCTTC. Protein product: CASSQLLGQGGNEQFF.